A selection of T cell receptor beta chains follows, all from one sample in a study of beta chain features in type 1 diabetes. Assay used: immunoSEQ multiplex PCR; TCRdb lists only in-frame clones, some missing. The table has some 640,000 clones, roughly 13% seen once. Sequenced: naive CD4+ T cells from blood. These receptors were taken from a man aged 18 to 29 with type 1 diabetes. CDR3s include the opening cysteine and the closing phenylalanine or tryptophan. The order of the fields is CDR3 DNA, CDR3 protein, clone size, J gene, D gene, V gene. The D gene is left open where the match is weak. Only some rows state a clone size, as once, few, many or a class for expanded clones.

DNA: TGTGCCAGCAGCCAAATGGGCGTAAACAATGAGCAGTTCTTC
CDR3: CASSQMGVNNEQFF
size: few
J: TRBJ2-1
D: -
V: TRBV4-2

DNA: TGTGCCAGCAGCCCAGGGGCGGGAGGGGTCACAGATACGCAGTATTTT
CDR3: CASSPGAGGVTDTQYF
size: few
J: TRBJ2-3
D: TRBD2
V: TRBV28

DNA: TGCGCCAGCAGCTTGGCCATGACCGGGACGGACGCCTACGAGCAGTACTTC
CDR3: CASSLAMTGTDAYEQYF
size: -
J: TRBJ2-7
D: -
V: TRBV5-1

DNA: TGTGCCAGCAGCTTAAACAGAGATACGCAGTATTTT
CDR3: CASSLNRDTQYF
size: few
J: TRBJ2-3
D: -
V: TRBV7-2

DNA: TGCGCCAGCAGCTTGTCCCGGGACAGGGCTCAAGAGACCCAGTACTTC
CDR3: CASSLSRDRAQETQYF
size: -
J: TRBJ2-5
D: TRBD1
V: TRBV5-1

DNA: TGCACCCCCTCAAAAGCTTTCTTT
CDR3: CTPSKAFF
size: -
J: TRBJ1-1
D: -
V: TRBV20-1

DNA: TGTGCCAGCAGCCAAGATCTAGCGGGAGAGAATGAGCAGTTCTTC
CDR3: CASSQDLAGENEQFF
size: -
J: TRBJ2-1
D: TRBD2
V: TRBV14

DNA: TGTGCCAGCAGTTACACCGGGACAGGCCAGCCCCAGCATTTT
CDR3: CASSYTGTGQPQHF
size: few
J: TRBJ1-5
D: TRBD1
V: TRBV6-6

DNA: TGTGCCACCAGCAGAGATCAAGAGGCGCCCCAGCATTTT
CDR3: CATSRDQEAPQHF
size: -
J: TRBJ1-5
D: -
V: TRBV15

DNA: TGTGCCAGCAGCTTGGACAGGGGCTATGGCTACACCTTC
CDR3: CASSLDRGYGYTF
size: -
J: TRBJ1-2
D: TRBD1
V: TRBV7-2

DNA: TGTGCCAGCAGCGCAAAGGGACGGAGGGGGGACTACGAGCAGTACTTC
CDR3: CASSAKGRRGDYEQYF
size: few
J: TRBJ2-7
D: -
V: TRBV9

DNA: TGTGCCTGGGGGACAGTTCGCGAGCAGTACTTC
CDR3: CAWGTVREQYF
size: -
J: TRBJ2-7
D: TRBD1
V: TRBV30

DNA: TGCGCCAGCAGCCAAGATCACCGCGAGAACAGGGCTTTCTTT
CDR3: CASSQDHRENRAFF
size: once
J: TRBJ1-1
D: -
V: TRBV4-1

DNA: TGTGCCAGCAGTTACCGGGACCATGAGACCCAGTACTTC
CDR3: CASSYRDHETQYF
size: -
J: TRBJ2-5
D: -
V: TRBV7-9

DNA: TGTGCCAGCAGCTTAGAGACGGGGGTGTCTCGGAATGAGCAGTTCTTC
CDR3: CASSLETGVSRNEQFF
size: few
J: TRBJ2-1
D: -
V: TRBV7-2

DNA: TGTGCCAGTAGTATAATAACGAATTCACCCCTCCACTTT
CDR3: CASSIITNSPLHF
size: few
J: TRBJ1-6
D: -
V: TRBV19

DNA: TGTGCCAGCAGCAACGAGGGAGGGCCGTATGAGCAGTTCTTC
CDR3: CASSNEGGPYEQFF
size: many
J: TRBJ2-1
D: -
V: TRBV21-1

DNA: TGTGCCAGCAGTTCCCTCCACCTAGGGGGCTACACCTTC
CDR3: CASSSLHLGGYTF
size: few
J: TRBJ1-2
D: -
V: TRBV27

DNA: TGTGCCAGCAGCCCTGCCCGGACTGGGGGTGAGAATGAGCAGTTCTTC
CDR3: CASSPARTGGENEQFF
size: -
J: TRBJ2-1
D: -
V: TRBV7-2

DNA: TGTGCCAGCAGCCATCAAAGGCAATTGGGGGTCTATGGCTACACCTTC
CDR3: CASSHQRQLGVYGYTF
size: -
J: TRBJ1-2
D: -
V: TRBV5-4

DNA: TGTGCCAGCGGGGGGCTGAACACAGATACGCAGTATTTT
CDR3: CASGGLNTDTQYF
size: few
J: TRBJ2-3
D: -
V: TRBV2

DNA: TGTGCCAGCAGCCTCGTGGCAGGGGGGGTTGTCGACGAGCAGTACTTC
CDR3: CASSLVAGGVVDEQYF
size: -
J: TRBJ2-7
D: -
V: TRBV28

DNA: TGCGCCAGCAGCCCGACGTCCCTTGCGGGGGAGCAGTACTTC
CDR3: CASSPTSLAGEQYF
size: few
J: TRBJ2-7
D: -
V: TRBV4-1

DNA: TGTGCCAGCAGTTACTCGGGACTCCAGAGCACAGATACGCAGTATTTT
CDR3: CASSYSGLQSTDTQYF
size: few
J: TRBJ2-3
D: -
V: TRBV6-5

DNA: TGTGCCAGCAGCGAAGCTTCAGGGAGATACACTGAAGCTTTCTTT
CDR3: CASSEASGRYTEAFF
size: -
J: TRBJ1-1
D: -
V: TRBV9

DNA: TGTGCCAGCAGTGGGAGCTACGAGCAGTACTTC
CDR3: CASSGSYEQYF
size: -
J: TRBJ2-7
D: -
V: TRBV2

DNA: TGTGCCAGCAGCTTAGCTATCGCTAACTATGGCTACACCTTC
CDR3: CASSLAIANYGYTF
size: -
J: TRBJ1-2
D: -
V: TRBV11-2

DNA: TGTGCCAGCAGCCCAGGGACCGCTCCCTACGAGCAGTACTTC
CDR3: CASSPGTAPYEQYF
size: few
J: TRBJ2-7
D: -
V: TRBV7-3

DNA: TGTGCCAGCAGCCCACAGGGTGGCAATCAGCCCCAGCATTTT
CDR3: CASSPQGGNQPQHF
size: -
J: TRBJ1-5
D: -
V: TRBV7-8

DNA: TGTGCCAGCAGTGTTCTAGGGGCCTACGAGCAGTACTTC
CDR3: CASSVLGAYEQYF
size: few
J: TRBJ2-7
D: -
V: TRBV25-1